The rows below give T cell receptor beta chains drawn from one sample of a study of cytomegalovirus exposure and HLA in healthy donors. Produced via immunoSEQ multiplex PCR; TCRdb's table is partial and in-frame only. The data show some 260,000 clones, about 90% seen once. The material sequenced was PBMCs. These receptors were taken from a man aged 18-30 years in good health and CMV-seropositive. Each CDR3 is given with its conserved first and last residue. The order of the fields is D gene, J gene, clone size, V gene, CDR3 DNA, CDR3 protein. A D gene is named only where the DNA matches it firmly. The size field is filled for only some rows; it gives once, few, many or a size class.

d_gene: TRBD2
j_gene: TRBJ2-7
abundance: once
v_gene: TRBV19
CDR3nt: TGTGCCAGTAGTATAGCGGGAGGGCCGTGGTACGAGCAGTACTTC
CDR3aa: CASSIAGGPWYEQYF

d_gene: NA
j_gene: TRBJ2-1
abundance: NA
v_gene: TRBV5-1
CDR3nt: TGCGCCAGCAGCCCCCTCGGGGCAGGGGAGGGTGAGCAGTTCTTC
CDR3aa: CASSPLGAGEGEQFF

d_gene: TRBD1
j_gene: TRBJ2-7
abundance: NA
v_gene: TRBV9
CDR3nt: TGTGCCAGCAGCCCCTCCCCTGGGGCAGGGGGCGGTTACGAGCAGTACTTC
CDR3aa: CASSPSPGAGGGYEQYF

d_gene: NA
j_gene: TRBJ2-3
abundance: NA
v_gene: TRBV28
CDR3nt: TGTGCCAGCAGGCTCCAGGGTAGCACAGATACGCAGTATTTT
CDR3aa: CASRLQGSTDTQYF

d_gene: NA
j_gene: TRBJ2-1
abundance: NA
v_gene: TRBV7-3
CDR3nt: TGTGCCAGCAGCTTAATAGGAGACGGGAGAAATCCCCACAATGAGCAGTTCTTC
CDR3aa: CASSLIGDGRNPHNEQFF

d_gene: NA
j_gene: TRBJ2-1
abundance: NA
v_gene: TRBV27
CDR3nt: TGTGCCAGCACCCCTAGAGGAGCACGCGAGCAGTTCTTC
CDR3aa: CASTPRGAREQFF

d_gene: NA
j_gene: TRBJ2-1
abundance: once
v_gene: TRBV27
CDR3nt: TGTGCCAGTCGAATGGTGGGAGGACCATACAATGAGCAGTTCTTC
CDR3aa: CASRMVGGPYNEQFF

d_gene: TRBD1
j_gene: TRBJ1-5
abundance: NA
v_gene: TRBV28
CDR3nt: TGTGCCAGCAGCCGGGACAGGGGAGGCAATCAGCCCCAGCATTTT
CDR3aa: CASSRDRGGNQPQHF

d_gene: TRBD2
j_gene: TRBJ2-7
abundance: NA
v_gene: TRBV7-9
CDR3nt: TGTGCCAGCAGCCCCGGGACTAGCGGGAGGTTCTACGAGCAGTACTTC
CDR3aa: CASSPGTSGRFYEQYF

d_gene: NA
j_gene: TRBJ1-1
abundance: NA
v_gene: TRBV2
CDR3nt: TGTGCCAGCAGTAAAGGGAGGGAGGGGCTGGGAAACACTGAAGCTTTCTTT
CDR3aa: CASSKGREGLGNTEAFF

d_gene: NA
j_gene: TRBJ2-7
abundance: NA
v_gene: TRBV7-2
CDR3nt: TGTGCCAGCAGCTTAGCCGCGACCGTAACGGCCTACGAGCAGTACTTC
CDR3aa: CASSLAATVTAYEQYF

d_gene: NA
j_gene: TRBJ2-5
abundance: NA
v_gene: TRBV4-1
CDR3nt: TGCGCCAGCAGCCAAGTCGGGGGTAGCGGCCAAGAGACCCAGTACTTC
CDR3aa: CASSQVGGSGQETQYF

d_gene: TRBD1
j_gene: TRBJ2-3
abundance: NA
v_gene: TRBV30
CDR3nt: TGTGCCTGGAGAGTCAGGGGGCTAGGCACAGATACGCAGTATTTT
CDR3aa: CAWRVRGLGTDTQYF

d_gene: NA
j_gene: TRBJ1-5
abundance: NA
v_gene: TRBV18
CDR3nt: TGTGCCAGCTCACCCACGGGGGGGGCCGGAATGCCCCAGCATTTT
CDR3aa: CASSPTGGAGMPQHF

d_gene: TRBD1
j_gene: TRBJ2-4
abundance: NA
v_gene: TRBV5-4
CDR3nt: TGTGCCAGCAGCCAAGACAGGGGGATAGCCAAAAACATTCAGTACTTC
CDR3aa: CASSQDRGIAKNIQYF

d_gene: TRBD2
j_gene: TRBJ2-3
abundance: NA
v_gene: TRBV7-2
CDR3nt: TGTGCCAGCAGCTTATTATGGGTGGCGGGAGGCCCAGATACGCAGTATTTT
CDR3aa: CASSLLWVAGGPDTQYF

d_gene: TRBD1
j_gene: TRBJ2-7
abundance: NA
v_gene: TRBV28
CDR3nt: TGTGCCAGCAGTTTATTGGGACAGCTAACCTACGAGCAGTACTTC
CDR3aa: CASSLLGQLTYEQYF

d_gene: TRBD1
j_gene: TRBJ2-1
abundance: few
v_gene: TRBV11-2
CDR3nt: TGTGCCAGCAGCTCCCGACAGGGGTCCCCCAGCTCCTACAATGAGCAGTTCTTC
CDR3aa: CASSSRQGSPSSYNEQFF

d_gene: TRBD2
j_gene: TRBJ2-2
abundance: NA
v_gene: TRBV7-8
CDR3nt: TGTGCCAGCAGCTTACGCGCTAGCGGGAGGCTGGGGGGCACCGGGGAGCTGTTTTTT
CDR3aa: CASSLRASGRLGGTGELFF

d_gene: TRBD2
j_gene: TRBJ2-5
abundance: NA
v_gene: TRBV5-1
CDR3nt: TGCGCCAGCAGCTTGAGCGGGACCAACCAAGAGACCCAGTACTTC
CDR3aa: CASSLSGTNQETQYF

d_gene: TRBD2
j_gene: TRBJ2-3
abundance: once
v_gene: TRBV7-4
CDR3nt: TGTGCCCCAGGTCTAGCGGGAGGGCCGTGGCCAGATACGCAGTATTTT
CDR3aa: CAPGLAGGPWPDTQYF

d_gene: TRBD2
j_gene: TRBJ2-1
abundance: NA
v_gene: TRBV5-4
CDR3nt: TGTGCCAGCAGCCCCTTAGCGGGGGTGGCATACAATGAGCAGTTCTTC
CDR3aa: CASSPLAGVAYNEQFF

d_gene: TRBD1
j_gene: TRBJ1-1
abundance: NA
v_gene: TRBV27
CDR3nt: TGTGCCAGCAGCCCCGGCAGGGGGCGGCTAGTTGAAGCTTTCTTT
CDR3aa: CASSPGRGRLVEAFF

d_gene: NA
j_gene: TRBJ2-1
abundance: NA
v_gene: TRBV7-9
CDR3nt: TGTGCCAGCAGCTGGTCAGGGCAGTACAATGAGCAGTTCTTC
CDR3aa: CASSWSGQYNEQFF

d_gene: NA
j_gene: TRBJ1-1
abundance: NA
v_gene: TRBV5-1
CDR3nt: TGCGCCAGCAGCTCGACAGACTTGAACACTGAAGCTTTCTTT
CDR3aa: CASSSTDLNTEAFF

d_gene: NA
j_gene: TRBJ1-3
abundance: NA
v_gene: TRBV30
CDR3nt: TGTGCCTGGAGCGGGACCTTCTCTGGAAACACCATATATTTT
CDR3aa: CAWSGTFSGNTIYF

d_gene: NA
j_gene: TRBJ2-7
abundance: few
v_gene: TRBV2
CDR3nt: TGTGCCAGCAGCGCGGGACAGCCACGTCACGAGCAGTACTTC
CDR3aa: CASSAGQPRHEQYF

d_gene: NA
j_gene: TRBJ1-1
abundance: few
v_gene: TRBV7-8
CDR3nt: TGTGCCAGCAGCTTACGGCGGGGTTACGCTGAAGCTTTCTTT
CDR3aa: CASSLRRGYAEAFF

d_gene: TRBD1
j_gene: TRBJ1-1
abundance: NA
v_gene: TRBV28
CDR3nt: TGTGCCAGCAGTCCATCAGGGACAGCTATGAACACTGAAGCTTTCTTT
CDR3aa: CASSPSGTAMNTEAFF

d_gene: NA
j_gene: TRBJ2-1
abundance: NA
v_gene: TRBV10-1
CDR3nt: TGCGCCAGCAGTGCAAGTTCGCTTATGGGGGAGCAGTTCTTC
CDR3aa: CASSASSLMGEQFF

d_gene: TRBD2
j_gene: TRBJ2-4
abundance: NA
v_gene: TRBV5-4
CDR3nt: TGTGCCAGCAGTCAGACTAGCGGGAGTTCGGACATTCAGTACTTC
CDR3aa: CASSQTSGSSDIQYF

d_gene: NA
j_gene: TRBJ1-2
abundance: NA
v_gene: TRBV6-5
CDR3nt: TGTGCCAGCAGTTACCTAGGGGGAAACTATGGCTACACCTTC
CDR3aa: CASSYLGGNYGYTF

d_gene: TRBD1
j_gene: TRBJ1-5
abundance: NA
v_gene: TRBV28
CDR3nt: TGTGCCAGCAGTACACCGGGACAGGGGGCTAAACAGCCCCAGCATTTT
CDR3aa: CASSTPGQGAKQPQHF

d_gene: TRBD1
j_gene: TRBJ1-4
abundance: NA
v_gene: TRBV11-2
CDR3nt: TGTGCCAGCAGCTCCTACAGGGGGAGTGAAAAACTGTTTTTT
CDR3aa: CASSSYRGSEKLFF

d_gene: NA
j_gene: TRBJ2-1
abundance: once
v_gene: TRBV25-1
CDR3nt: TGTGCCAGCAGTGATCGCGCGTGGAATGAGCAGTTCTTC
CDR3aa: CASSDRAWNEQFF

d_gene: TRBD1
j_gene: TRBJ2-2
abundance: NA
v_gene: TRBV29-1
CDR3nt: TGCAGCGTTGGGGACAGGCCCACCGGGGAGCTGTTTTTT
CDR3aa: CSVGDRPTGELFF

d_gene: NA
j_gene: TRBJ1-5
abundance: NA
v_gene: TRBV4-1
CDR3nt: TGCGCCAGCAGCCATCATAGGCCCGAACCTAGACAGCCCCAGCATTTT
CDR3aa: CASSHHRPEPRQPQHF

d_gene: TRBD1
j_gene: TRBJ2-2
abundance: NA
v_gene: TRBV6-1
CDR3nt: TGTGCCAGCAGAGGGGACAGGGGCCTCACCGGGGAGCTGTTTTTT
CDR3aa: CASRGDRGLTGELFF

d_gene: TRBD1
j_gene: TRBJ2-7
abundance: NA
v_gene: TRBV5-4
CDR3nt: TGTGCCAGCAGCCCCGGAGGGACAGGGTCCACCTACGAGCAGTACTTC
CDR3aa: CASSPGGTGSTYEQYF

d_gene: NA
j_gene: TRBJ2-7
abundance: NA
v_gene: TRBV2
CDR3nt: TGTGCCAGCAGCAGGGGCGGGGAGGTGGACGAGCAGTACTTC
CDR3aa: CASSRGGEVDEQYF

d_gene: TRBD1
j_gene: TRBJ2-7
abundance: once
v_gene: TRBV27
CDR3nt: TGTGCCAGCACCTTGACATGGGGACAGCCCTCCTACGAGCAGTACTTC
CDR3aa: CASTLTWGQPSYEQYF

d_gene: TRBD1
j_gene: TRBJ2-2
abundance: NA
v_gene: TRBV6-6
CDR3nt: TGTGCCAGCAGTTCCTGGACAGGGAACACCGGGGAGCTGTTTTTT
CDR3aa: CASSSWTGNTGELFF

d_gene: NA
j_gene: TRBJ1-1
abundance: NA
v_gene: TRBV27
CDR3nt: TGTGCCAGCAGTTTACACGTTCGGACTGAAGCTTTCTTT
CDR3aa: CASSLHVRTEAFF

d_gene: TRBD1
j_gene: TRBJ1-4
abundance: once
v_gene: TRBV9
CDR3nt: TGTGCCAGCAGCATCAACTCCCGGGACAGTCGAGAAAAACTGTTTTTT
CDR3aa: CASSINSRDSREKLFF

d_gene: NA
j_gene: TRBJ2-2
abundance: NA
v_gene: TRBV30
CDR3nt: TGTGCCTGCAACCACGAGGAACGAACCGGGGAGCTGTTTTTT
CDR3aa: CACNHEERTGELFF

d_gene: NA
j_gene: TRBJ1-2
abundance: NA
v_gene: TRBV6-6
CDR3nt: TGTGCCAGCAGTTCCCTGACGGGCCATGGCTACACCTTC
CDR3aa: CASSSLTGHGYTF

d_gene: NA
j_gene: TRBJ1-2
abundance: NA
v_gene: TRBV5-1
CDR3nt: TGCGCCAGCAGCAGCCCGGGGACCAACTATGGCTACACCTTC
CDR3aa: CASSSPGTNYGYTF

d_gene: TRBD1
j_gene: TRBJ2-2
abundance: NA
v_gene: TRBV7-2
CDR3nt: TGTGCCAGCAGAACCGGGACAGGGAACACCGGGGAGCTGTTTTTT
CDR3aa: CASRTGTGNTGELFF

d_gene: NA
j_gene: TRBJ1-2
abundance: NA
v_gene: TRBV27
CDR3nt: TGTGCCAGCAGTCGCGATCAAGGGGACGGAGCTAACTATGGCTACACCTTC
CDR3aa: CASSRDQGDGANYGYTF

d_gene: TRBD1
j_gene: TRBJ2-7
abundance: NA
v_gene: TRBV11-2
CDR3nt: TGTGCCAGCAGCTTAGAGCGGACAGGGGTCGAGCAGTACTTC
CDR3aa: CASSLERTGVEQYF

d_gene: NA
j_gene: TRBJ2-7
abundance: NA
v_gene: TRBV29-1
CDR3nt: TGCAGCGTTGAAGCAGGAGACGGAGCCTACGAGCAGTACTTC
CDR3aa: CSVEAGDGAYEQYF